This TCR beta chain was found in a study of regulatory dendritic cells for organ transplantation. Study results and caveats: Among resting subsets, memory CD8+ cells contained the most alloreactive clonotypes. Mature dendritic cells appeared to drive more memory CD8+ clonal expansion than regulatory ones. Naive CD4+ and CD8+ repertoires were highly diverse; memory CD8+ was most oligoclonal.

Naive CD45RA+ and memory CD45RO+ CD4+ or CD8+ T cells were FACS-sorted. As for this clone: Antigen unknown.

Method: immunoSEQ multiplex PCR; TCRdb's copy keeps in-frame clones and lacks some. The sample has fewer than 40,000 clones, 85% to 95% seen once. Trimming at V came to 5 bases and at J to 8 bases, leaving 10 bases not matched to a gene. This CDR3 spans 16 amino acids. Germline V gene lookup returns CDR1 SGHAT and CDR2 FQNNGV. This clonotype originated in a human donor in good health. The rearrangement links TRBV11-2 to TRBJ2-1, with 12 nucleotides matching TRBD2. The specimen was naive CD8+ T cells from blood. Noted subset: CD45RA+ naive T cells. CDR3 amino acids: CASSTGLAGIDDEQFF. The CDR3 DNA follows: TGTGCCAGCAGCACCGGACTAGCGGGAATCGACGATGAGCAGTTCTTC.